This record concerns one T cell receptor beta chain sequence. Its specificity is not known. This sample was taken from a study of cytomegalovirus exposure and HLA in healthy donors. In the study overall: Membership in the Caucasian-associated ancestry cluster was found for approximately 85% of approximately 380 genotyped donors.

This PCR relied on a set of 60 Vbeta primers and 13 Jbeta primers. Sequencing was performed with immunoSEQ multiplex PCR; in TCRdb, only in-frame clones are kept and a portion is missing. The data contain 63,000 or so clones, over 75% of them seen just once; the ten biggest clones take up about 4.7%. Whole-study findings and limits: Per a prior analysis, the majority of TCR beta V segments were productive roughly 87% or roughly 30% of the time.

The receptor's source is a woman in her twenties or thirties in good health and CMV-seronegative. Material for sequencing was PBMCs.

The CDR3 nucleotides are TGCGCCAGCAGTGAGGACAGGGAAAACCAAGAGACCCAGTACTTC. This sequence encodes CASSEDRENQETQYF. The J gene is TRBJ2-5, the V gene TRBV10-1, with 7 positions matching TRBD1. V lost 2 bases to trimming and J lost 0 bases; unmatched junction nucleotides: 3. The CDR3 consists of 15 residues. Germline CDR1 WNHNN, CDR2 SYGVQD (reference sequence).